Detailed here is one T cell receptor beta chain. V lost 1 base, J lost 7 bases, and 14 bases lay in between. Germline V gene lookup returns CDR1 SGHVS and CDR2 FNYEAQ. This CDR3 spans 15 amino acids. These data come from a study of blood T cell repertoires in COVID-19. Categorization into cohorts depended on clinical history that participants reported. What the recovered Cohort 3 donors had was two negative PCRs, clearance, or symptom resolution. As processed by the authors: Estimated nucleated cell counts came from reference gene primer amplification. The assay was immunoSEQ multiplex PCR, and TCRdb's table has in-frame clones only and misses some. The V and J calls and the clone size are those of that table, but D and trimming were determined from the DNA. The top ten hold approximately 1% of the sample, which has 300,000 to 450,000 clones, 75% to 90% seen once.

The rearrangement joins TRBV7-6 to TRBJ2-1, with D possibly being TRBD2 (5 bases). The sequenced sample was PBMCs or T cells enriched from blood (not recorded which). The sequence came from a young man who had recovered from COVID-19. The CDR3, as DNA: TGTGCCAGCAGCTTAGTAGAAGGAGGAATGAATGAGCAGTTCTTC. Its protein product is CASSLVEGGMNEQFF.